One and the same sample provided the 14 T cell receptor beta chains below, sequenced in a study of blood T cells in healthy people across ages. Next came a second PCR, run for about 6 to 12 cycles, which used a sample-barcoded 5' primer along with a J-beta primer mix. Using its own MiXCR run on the 5' RACE reads, TCRdb lists one record per CDR3 protein. The sample consists of about 970,000 distinct CDR3 sequences, approximately 50% of them appearing once. The sample comprised blood. Source of these receptors: a woman aged 55-70 years in good health.

The chain recombines TRBV20-1 with TRBJ2-2; tentatively, D is TRBD1 or TRBD2 (5 bases each). CDR1 DFQATT and CDR2 SNEGSKA come from the germline V gene (reference sequence). Deletions cut 5 bases from V and 5 bases from J, with 18 bases between. CDR3 length: 15 residues. CDR3 in DNA: TGCAGTGCTCCTCGGGGCGTGATGAAGACCGGGGAGCTGTTTTTT. Residues: CSAPRGVMKTGELFF.

The V gene is TRBV12-3 or TRBV12-4, the J gene TRBJ2-6; D remains ambiguous. This CDR3 has 14 amino acids. V dropped 7 bases and J dropped 0 bases, with 7 bases sitting between them. The CDR3 sequence: CASTVSSGANVLTF. The CDR3 DNA reads TGTGCCAGCACGGTGTCCTCTGGGGCCAACGTCCTGACTTTC.

This sequence joins TRBV9 and TRBJ2-3; perhaps D is TRBD1 or TRBD2 (5 bases each). The CDR3 is 12 amino acids. Trimming shortened V by 3 bases and J by 6 bases, and 8 bases separated the two germline ends. Germline-derived CDR1 and CDR2 are SGDLS and YYNGEE. CDR3 region: CASSAWGDTQYF. DNA of the CDR3: TGTGCCAGCAGCGCGTGGGGGGATACGCAGTATTTT. Filled out from reference TRBV9 and TRBJ2-3, the complete variable domain reads DSGVTQTPKHLITATGQRVTLRCSPRSGDLSVYWYQQSLDQGLQFLIQYYNGEERAKGNILERFSAQQFPDLHSELNLSSLELGDSALYFCASSAWGDTQYFGPGTRLTVL.

The chain recombines TRBV20-1 with TRBJ1-5; D call uncertain. Trimming took off 3 bases at V and 4 bases at J, with 13 bases between the two ends. The CDR3 totals 14 residues. The germline V gene encodes CDR1 DFQATT and CDR2 SNEGSKA (reference sequence). The CDR3: CSASRGRRNQPQHF. The CDR3 DNA sequence: TGCAGTGCTAGTAGAGGGCGGCGGAATCAGCCCCAGCATTTT.

Comments on this clonotype: Possible read error: a much larger clone is one base away. The chain is built from TRBV24-1 and TRBJ1-2; D uncertain. The germline CDR1 and CDR2 sequences are KGHDR and SFDVKD. This CDR3 has 14 amino acids. The CDR3 sequence: CAASDSGRIYGYTF. The CDR3 DNA reads TGTGCCGCCAGTGACTCCGGACGGATCTATGGCTACACCTTC.

Written as DNA, the CDR3 is TGCGCCAGCAGCTTTAACGGGGCCTACAATGAGCAGTTCTTC. Translating it yields CASSFNGAYNEQFF. The chain recombines TRBV5-1 with TRBJ2-1; D might be TRBD2 (5 bases). V was clipped by 2 bases and J by 2 bases, with 8 bases between them. From germline, CDR1 is SGHRS and CDR2 YFSETQ. The CDR3 loop spans 14 amino acids.

The V and J genes are TRBV7-8 and TRBJ2-1; D is undetermined. V was clipped by 3 bases and J by 0 bases, with 12 bases between them. CDR3 length equals 16 residues. The germline V gene encodes CDR1 SGHVS and CDR2 FQNEAQ. The chain's CDR3 is CASSFGIISSYNEQFF. The CDR3 nucleotides read TGTGCCAGCAGCTTCGGCATAATTAGCTCCTACAATGAGCAGTTCTTC. The full variable domain, its missing parts supplied by reference TRBV7-8 and TRBJ2-1, is GAGVSQSPRYKVAKRGQDVALRCDPISGHVSLFWYQQALGQGPEFLTYFQNEAQLDKSGLPSDRFFAERPEGSVSTLKIQRTQQEDSAVYLCASSFGIISSYNEQFFGPGTRLTVL.

The chain joins TRBV4-3 to TRBJ1-5; 8 bases align to TRBD1. This CDR3 is 16 amino acids long. The germline V gene encodes CDR1 LGHNA and CDR2 YSLEER. The junction had 2 bases not matched to a gene; V was cut back by 0 bases and J by 1 base. Written as DNA, the CDR3 is TGCGCCAGCAGCCAAGACAGGGGGCCCAGCAATCAGCCCCAGCATTTT. Its translation is CASSQDRGPSNQPQHF.

This chain uses TRBV20-1 with TRBJ2-3; D is ambiguous. Per the germline V gene, CDR1 is DFQATT and CDR2 is SNEGSKA (reference sequence). This CDR3 is built from 13 residues. Trimming shortened V by 2 bases and J by 0 bases, and 6 bases separated the two germline ends. As DNA, the CDR3 is TGCAGTGCTAGATCTTGGAGCACAGATACGCAGTATTTT. Translating it yields CSARSWSTDTQYF.

The chain is built from TRBV5-1 and TRBJ2-3, with TRBD2 matching 9 bases. This CDR3 comprises 14 residues. CDR1 SGHRS and CDR2 YFSETQ come from the germline V gene. CDR3 in amino acids: CAARSAGGGDTQYF. The CDR3, as DNA: TGCGCTGCGAGGTCAGCGGGAGGTGGAGATACGCAGTATTTT.

The V and J genes are TRBV11-2 and TRBJ2-6, with 9 bases that match TRBD1. The V gene end was trimmed by 5 bases and the J gene end by 3 bases; junction bases not matched to a gene: 5. The length of the CDR3 is 16 residues. Germline values: CDR1 SGHAT, CDR2 FQNNGV. The CDR3 coding sequence is TGTGCCAGCAGCATAGGACAGGGGAATGGGGCCAACGTCCTGACTTTC. It specifies CASSIGQGNGANVLTF.

The chain joins TRBV4-1 to TRBJ2-1; 9 bases are shared with TRBD1. The CDR3 is 15 residues long. The J segment lost 8 bases and the V segment lost 4 bases, leaving 9 bases of the junction unmatched. Germline CDR1 MGHRA, CDR2 YSYEKL. The CDR3, as DNA: TGCGCCAGCAGCCCCCTAACAGGGGGCCGCTATGAGCAGTTCTTC. Protein: CASSPLTGGRYEQFF.

This clonotype has just one count. The chain is built from TRBV24-1 and TRBJ2-5; 9 bases are shared with TRBD1. This CDR3 contains 15 residues. The germline gives CDR1 KGHDR, CDR2 SFDVKD. J gave up 5 bases and V 10 bases, and 13 bases lay outside the gene matches. CDR3 residues: CATSGGTGYVETQYF. In DNA form, the CDR3 reads TGTGCCACATCCGGGGGGACAGGGTACGTGGAGACCCAGTACTTC.

V gene TRBV20-1 combines with J gene TRBJ2-7; D may be TRBD1 (6 bases). Trimming removed 6 bases from V and 0 bases from J, with 18 bases in between. Germline CDR1 DFQATT, CDR2 SNEGSKA (reference sequence). There are 15 residues in the CDR3. The CDR3: CSATEQGRLSYEQYF. In DNA, the CDR3 is TGCAGTGCCACCGAACAGGGACGTCTCTCCTACGAGCAGTACTTC.